This passage covers 22 T cell receptor beta chains from one sample sequenced in a study of STAT3 mutations in large granular lymphocyte leukemia. Broader study findings: Every T-LGLL patient had at least one immunodominant TCRbeta clonotype.

Measured with immunoSEQ multiplex PCR; TCRdb has only the in-frame clones, and not every one. The sample holds over 25,000 clones, 60% to 85% seen once. Antigens for these TCRs are unknown. Sequencing was performed on peripheral blood mononuclear cells. These receptor sequences come from a woman aged 45 to 65 with T-cell large granular lymphocyte leukemia. Some clones in this sample may be carry-over from other donors' samples.

The genes are TRBV28 and TRBJ2-7; D not resolved. The V end lost 2 bases, the J end lost 4 bases, and 6 bases lay between the germline ends. Germline CDR1 MDHEN, CDR2 SYDVKM. This CDR3 has 12 residues. The CDR3 coding sequence is TGTGCCAGCAGTTTAATCGGGTACGAGCAGTACTTC. It yields the protein CASSLIGYEQYF.

This rearrangement joins TRBV7-9 to TRBJ2-1, with 9 bases aligning to TRBD2. CDR3 length: 14 amino acids. Germline V gene sequence: CDR1 SEHNR, CDR2 FQNEAQ (reference sequence). Losses at the gene ends were 5 bases for V and 4 bases for J; bases not matched to a gene: 3. Here the CDR3 DNA reads TGTGCCAGCAGCAGACTAGCGGAATACAATGAGCAGTTCTTC. It specifies CASSRLAEYNEQFF.

This clone came up a few times. The chain uses TRBV21-1 and TRBJ2-1; whether TRBD2, the table's D call, matches the DNA was not checked. TRBV21-1 represents a pseudogene. The CDR3 spans 17 residues. The CDR3 loop is CASIVLTGTSGSNEQFF. The DNA of the CDR3 is TGTGCCAGCATCGTACTAACCGGGACTAGCGGGAGTAATGAGCAGTTCTTC.

The J gene is TRBJ2-1, the V gene TRBV13, with a possible D match to TRBD1 (6 bases). The germline V gene has CDR1 PRHDT and CDR2 FYEKMQ (reference sequence). The V and J ends lost 4 bases and 7 bases respectively, with 14 bases between them. This CDR3 has 14 residues. The DNA for the CDR3 is TGTGCCAGCAGCTCTAAGGACAGTGGGAATGAGCAGTTCTTC. Its translation: CASSSKDSGNEQFF.

The sample holds one count of this clone. V gene TRBV18 combines with J gene TRBJ1-1; 7 bases fit TRBD1. CDR3 length equals 15 residues. Looked up from germline, CDR1 is KGHSH and CDR2 is LQKENI. With V trimmed by 4 bases and J by 0 bases, 5 bases remained unmatched. This chain's CDR3 is CASSRDSYMNTEAFF. The CDR3 DNA reads as TGTGCCAGCTCACGGGACAGCTACATGAACACTGAAGCTTTCTTT.

The chain carries TRBV7-9 and TRBJ1-1, with D unresolved. Germline lookup yields CDR1 SEHNR and CDR2 FQNEAQ (reference sequence). V gave up 5 bases and J gave up 6 bases, with 10 bases separating them. This CDR3 has 12 amino acids. CDR3 sequence: CASSAGPSEAFF. The DNA of the CDR3 is TGTGCCAGCAGCGCCGGACCATCTGAAGCTTTCTTT.

V is TRBV2 and J is TRBJ2-5; possible D gene TRBD2, 5 bases. The CDR3 is made up of 13 amino acids. V was cut by 6 bases and J by 2 bases, with 10 bases left in between. Germline V CDR1 and CDR2: SNHLY, FYNNEI. The CDR3 is CASRRRRQETQYF. In DNA, the CDR3 is TGTGCCAGCAGGAGAAGGAGGCAAGAGACCCAGTACTTC.

The chain employs TRBV7-2 and TRBJ1-1, with 7 positions matching TRBD1. The CDR3 extends over 14 amino acids. Germline V CDR1 and CDR2: SGHTA, FQGNSA. J lost 7 bases, V lost 3 bases, and 8 bases had no gene match. The CDR3, as DNA: TGTGCCAGCAGCTTTGCCGGGACAGACCTTGAAGCTTTCTTT. This codes for CASSFAGTDLEAFF. Using reference TRBV7-2 and TRBJ1-1 for the parts outside the CDR3, the full variable domain is GAGVSQSPSNKVTEKGKDVELRCDPISGHTALYWYRQSLGQGLEFLIYFQGNSAPDKSGLPSDRFSAERTGGSVSTLTIQRTQQEDSAVYLCASSFAGTDLEAFFGQGTRLTVV.

The chain recombines TRBV4-3 with TRBJ2-7; D not resolved. Trimming left V 1 base short and J 4 bases short, with 11 bases between. From germline, CDR1 is LGHNA and CDR2 YSLEER. The CDR3 is 14 residues long. CDR3 sequence: CASSQGWSEYEQYF. CDR3 nucleotide sequence: TGCGCCAGCAGCCAAGGATGGTCTGAGTACGAGCAGTACTTC.

This chain links TRBV5-4 with TRBJ2-5; TRBD1 or TRBD2 may be the D gene (5 bases each). Trimming stripped 0 bases from V and 4 bases from J, with 13 bases between. The CDR3 length is 15 residues. The germline CDR1 and CDR2 sequences are SGHNT and YYREEE (reference sequence). The CDR3 DNA reads TGTGCCAGCAGCTTGGAGGTGGGTGGGGGAGAGACCCAGTACTTC. Translating it yields CASSLEVGGGETQYF.

The table lists this clone with a few counts. The chain joins TRBV6-1 to TRBJ1-1; 7 positions agree with TRBD1. J lost 4 bases, V lost 5 bases, and 7 bases had no gene match. The CDR3 is 14 residues long. Germline V lookup: CDR1 MNHNS, CDR2 SASEGT. The CDR3 bases are TGTGCCAGCAGTTTAGGACAGGTAACCACTGAAGCTTTCTTT. Residues: CASSLGQVTTEAFF.

The CDR3: CATSRDGGGYEQYF. DNA of the CDR3: TGTGCCACCAGCAGAGATGGGGGCGGATACGAGCAGTACTTC. The chain carries TRBV15 and TRBJ2-7; D is possibly TRBD1 (6 bases). V gave up 0 bases and J gave up 4 bases, with 10 bases separating them. Looked up from germline, CDR1 is LNHNV and CDR2 is YYDKDF (reference sequence). The CDR3 is 14 amino acids.

J is TRBJ1-2 and V is TRBV10-3, with TRBD1 identical over 8 bases. The CDR3 extends over 15 amino acids. V shed 5 bases and J 4 bases; nucleotides not matched to a gene: 9. In germline, CDR1 is ENHRY, CDR2 SYGVKD. CDR3 residues: CAISQTTGGGYGYTF. The DNA for the CDR3 is TGTGCCATCAGTCAAACCACAGGGGGAGGCTATGGCTACACCTTC.

This clone was seen only once. V gene TRBV5-1 combines with J gene TRBJ1-3; D perhaps matches TRBD1 (6 bases). The CDR3 has 13 amino acids. V shed 7 bases and J shed 2 bases, with 10 bases lying between them. The germline CDR1 and CDR2 sequences are SGHRS and YFSETQ. As DNA, the CDR3 is TGCGCCAGCCGGGGGGGCGCTGGAAACACCATATATTTT. Protein: CASRGGAGNTIYF.

This clone was seen a handful of times. The rearrangement joins TRBV28 to TRBJ1-4, with D unclear. Germline CDR1 reads MDHEN; CDR2 reads SYDVKM. The V end lost 8 bases, the J end lost 4 bases, and 11 bases lay between the germline ends. This CDR3 is built from 13 residues. CDR3 nucleotides: TGTGCCAGCCGTGGAGGGATTAATGAAAAACTGTTTTTT. Encoded protein: CASRGGINEKLFF.

The V and J genes are TRBV18 and TRBJ2-5; D remains ambiguous. V dropped 3 bases and J dropped 2 bases, with 10 bases sitting between them. This CDR3 spans 14 amino acids. Germline V CDR1 and CDR2: KGHSH, LQKENI. The CDR3 nucleotides are TGTGCCAGCTCACCGGCTGGTTTTCAAGAGACCCAGTACTTC. As protein: CASSPAGFQETQYF.

The chain couples TRBV4-3 to TRBJ2-7; D is ambiguous. The CDR3 is 13 residues long. The germline V gene has CDR1 LGHNA and CDR2 YSLEER. V was shortened by 1 base and J by 6 bases, with 10 bases between the two germline ends. The CDR3 region has the DNA TGCGCCAGCAGCCAAGCACCCTTGGGCGAGCAGTACTTC. Translated: CASSQAPLGEQYF.

This clone was seen more than once but under ten times. This chain's CDR3 is CASSLFRGETQYF. The CDR3 bases are TGTGCCAGCAGCCTGTTCCGGGGAGAGACCCAGTACTTC. The gene calls are TRBV7-3 and TRBJ2-5, with TRBD2 as a possible D gene (5 bases). V lost 5 bases and J lost 4, with 11 bases in between. The CDR3 covers 13 residues. Germline-derived CDR1 and CDR2 are SGHTA and FQGTGA.

The DNA for the CDR3 is TGTGCCTGGGGGGGACTGCAGGACACCATATATTTT. Its translation: CAWGGLQDTIYF. V usage is TRBV30 and J usage is TRBJ1-3; the D gene is possibly TRBD1 (5 bases). Per the germline V gene, CDR1 is GTSNPN and CDR2 is SVGIG (reference sequence). CDR3 length: 12 amino acids. V was cut by 5 bases and J by 8 bases, with 13 bases left in between.

The CDR3 DNA follows: TGTGCCAGCAGCTTAAACGTCCTGGGGGAGCAGTACTTC. As protein: CASSLNVLGEQYF. The V gene is TRBV27, the J gene TRBJ2-7; D is undetermined. This CDR3 region has 13 residues. V shed 6 bases and J shed 7 bases, with 16 bases lying between them. CDR1 MNHEY and CDR2 SMNVEV come from the germline V gene (reference sequence).

The chain employs TRBV27 and TRBJ2-1, with 7 bases identical to TRBD2. The CDR3 totals 13 residues. V was pared by 5 bases and J by 6 bases, with 4 bases of the junction left unmatched. Germline CDR1 is MNHEY and CDR2 is SMNVEV (reference sequence). The CDR3: CASSLTSSNEQFF. DNA of the CDR3: TGTGCCAGCAGTCTGACTAGCAGCAATGAGCAGTTCTTC.

The chain uses TRBV7-2 and TRBJ2-3; TRBD2 matches 10 bases. Germline V gene lookup returns CDR1 SGHTA and CDR2 FQGNSA. CDR3 size: 18 residues. With V trimmed by 2 bases and J by 0 bases, 8 bases remained unmatched. CDR3 nucleotides: TGTGCCAGCAGCTTAACCTCTAGCGGGAGTGGAAGCACAGATACGCAGTATTTT. Translated: CASSLTSSGSGSTDTQYF. Combining the CDR3 with reference TRBV7-2 and TRBJ2-3 gives the whole variable domain GAGVSQSPSNKVTEKGKDVELRCDPISGHTALYWYRQSLGQGLEFLIYFQGNSAPDKSGLPSDRFSAERTGGSVSTLTIQRTQQEDSAVYLCASSLTSSGSGSTDTQYFGPGTRLTVL.